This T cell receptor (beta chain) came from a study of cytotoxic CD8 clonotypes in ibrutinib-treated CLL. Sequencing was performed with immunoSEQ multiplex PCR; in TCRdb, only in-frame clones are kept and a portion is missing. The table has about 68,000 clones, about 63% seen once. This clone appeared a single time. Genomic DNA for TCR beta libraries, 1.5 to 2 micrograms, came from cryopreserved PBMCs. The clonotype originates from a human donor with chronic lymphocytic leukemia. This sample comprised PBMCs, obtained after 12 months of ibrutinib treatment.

The CDR3 DNA sequence: TGTGCCTGGAGTGGGGCAGGGGGCTTCTATGGCTACACCTTC. Residues: CAWSGAGGFYGYTF. The rearrangement links TRBV30 to TRBJ1-2; 8 bases match TRBD1. The germline V gene encodes CDR1 GTSNPN and CDR2 SVGIG (reference sequence). The CDR3 spans 14 residues. Unmatched junction bases numbered 5, after V lost 1 base and J lost 4 bases.